This TCR beta chain comes out of a study of T-cell reconstitution after alpha-beta-depleted transplantation in children. This clonotype was observed at least ten times. TCRbeta library preparation incorporated unique molecular identifiers. From the PCR reads, TCRdb called clonotypes with MiXCR, one entry per CDR3 protein. The sample lists 150,000 to 200,000 distinct CDR3 sequences; about 14% were seen once. Germline assignment: CDR1 SGDLS and CDR2 YYNGEE. The CDR3 loop spans 14 amino acids. V lost 2 bases to trimming and J lost 3 bases; unmatched junction nucleotides: 2. This sequence was found in a human donor who donated a stem cell graft to a child with acute lymphoblastic leukemia. Specimen: PBMCs from the stem cell graft donor, collected from the stem cell graft. The V gene is TRBV9, the J gene TRBJ2-7; 10 bases are a match to TRBD1. CDR3 nucleotide sequence: TGTGCCAGCAGCGTCGGGACAGGGGACTACGAGCAGTACTTC. Protein: CASSVGTGDYEQYF. Based on the CDR3 plus reference TRBV9 and TRBJ2-7, the full variable domain is DSGVTQTPKHLITATGQRVTLRCSPRSGDLSVYWYQQSLDQGLQFLIQYYNGEERAKGNILERFSAQQFPDLHSELNLSSLELGDSALYFCASSVGTGDYEQYFGPGTRLTVT.